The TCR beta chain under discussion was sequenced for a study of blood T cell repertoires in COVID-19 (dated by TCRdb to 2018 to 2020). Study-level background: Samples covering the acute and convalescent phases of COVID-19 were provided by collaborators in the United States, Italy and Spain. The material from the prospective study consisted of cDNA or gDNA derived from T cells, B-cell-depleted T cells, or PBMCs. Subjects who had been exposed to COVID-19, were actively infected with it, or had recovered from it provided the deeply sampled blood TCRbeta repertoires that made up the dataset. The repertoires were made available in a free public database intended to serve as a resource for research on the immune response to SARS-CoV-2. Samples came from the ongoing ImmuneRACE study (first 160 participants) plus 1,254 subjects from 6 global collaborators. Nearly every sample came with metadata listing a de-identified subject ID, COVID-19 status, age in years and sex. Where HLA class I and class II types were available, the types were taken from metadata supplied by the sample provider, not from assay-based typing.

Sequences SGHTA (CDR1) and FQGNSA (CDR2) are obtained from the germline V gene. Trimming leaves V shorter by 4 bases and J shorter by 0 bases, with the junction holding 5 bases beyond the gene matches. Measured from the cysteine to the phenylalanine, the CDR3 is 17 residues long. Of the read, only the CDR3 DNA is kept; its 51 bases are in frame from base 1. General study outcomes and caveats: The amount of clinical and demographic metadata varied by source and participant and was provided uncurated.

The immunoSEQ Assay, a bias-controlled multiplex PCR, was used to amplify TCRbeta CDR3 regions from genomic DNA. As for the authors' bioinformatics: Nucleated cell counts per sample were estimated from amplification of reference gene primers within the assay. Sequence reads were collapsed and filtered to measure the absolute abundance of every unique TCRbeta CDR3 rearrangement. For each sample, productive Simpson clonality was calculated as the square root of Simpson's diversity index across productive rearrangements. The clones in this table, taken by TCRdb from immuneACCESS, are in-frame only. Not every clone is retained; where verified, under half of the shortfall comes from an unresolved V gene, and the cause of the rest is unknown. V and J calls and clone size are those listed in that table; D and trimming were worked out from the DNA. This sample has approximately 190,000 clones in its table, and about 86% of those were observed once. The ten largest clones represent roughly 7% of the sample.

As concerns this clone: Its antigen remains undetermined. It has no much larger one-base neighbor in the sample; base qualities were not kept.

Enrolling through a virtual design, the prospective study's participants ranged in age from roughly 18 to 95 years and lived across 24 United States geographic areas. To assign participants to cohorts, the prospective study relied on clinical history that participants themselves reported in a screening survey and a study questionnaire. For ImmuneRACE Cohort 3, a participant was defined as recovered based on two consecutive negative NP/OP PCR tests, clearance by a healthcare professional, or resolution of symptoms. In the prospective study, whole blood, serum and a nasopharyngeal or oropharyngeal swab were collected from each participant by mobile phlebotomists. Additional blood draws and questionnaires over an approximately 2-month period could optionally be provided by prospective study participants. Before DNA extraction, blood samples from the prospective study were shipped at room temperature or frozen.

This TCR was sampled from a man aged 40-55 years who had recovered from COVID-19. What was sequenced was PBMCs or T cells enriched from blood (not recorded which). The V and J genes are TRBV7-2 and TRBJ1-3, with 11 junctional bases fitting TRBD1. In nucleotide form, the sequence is TGTGCCAGCAGCTCCGTTGGGACAGGGGGCTCTGGAAACACCATATATTTT. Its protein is CASSSVGTGGSGNTIYF.